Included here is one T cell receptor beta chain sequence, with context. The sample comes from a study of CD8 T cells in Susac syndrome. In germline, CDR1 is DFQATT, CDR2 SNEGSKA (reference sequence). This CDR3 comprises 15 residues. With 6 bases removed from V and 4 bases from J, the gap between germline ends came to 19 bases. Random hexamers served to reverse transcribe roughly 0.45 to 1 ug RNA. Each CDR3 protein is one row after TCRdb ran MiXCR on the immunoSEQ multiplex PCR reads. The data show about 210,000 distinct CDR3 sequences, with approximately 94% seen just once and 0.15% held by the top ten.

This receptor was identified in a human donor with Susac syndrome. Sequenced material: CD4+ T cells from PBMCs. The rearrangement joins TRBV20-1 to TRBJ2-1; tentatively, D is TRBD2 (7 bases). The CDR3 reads CSARGGGHNYNEQFF. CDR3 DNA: TGCAGTGCGCGGGGAGGGGGACACAATTACAATGAGCAGTTCTTC.